The TCR beta chain described here comes from a study of T cell repertoires in cytomegalovirus infection. Study at large: Peptides in the study included HLA-C-restricted and HLA-B-restricted CMV epitopes. Indications of both CMV infection and matching HLA type were provided by public TCR beta signatures. Findings and limits, study-wide: The study identified carriers of CMV plus the relevant HLA from cumulative public TCR beta family frequency. Ex vivo responses were dominated by HLA-C-restricted CMV-specific TCR beta clonotypes.

The CDR3 runs 16 residues. V shed 5 bases and J 1 base; nucleotides not matched to a gene: 4. The germline V gene encodes CDR1 SGHDN and CDR2 FVKESK. One entry per CDR3 protein results from TCRdb running MiXCR on the reads. The sample yields hundreds of thousands of distinct CDR3 sequences, around 30% seen once. This clonotype was picked up a small number of times. What it recognizes is unknown. The sequences come from cultured PBMCs, collected from culture after CMV antigen stimulation. The sequence was obtained from a human donor in good health (CMV status not recorded). Some clones in this sample may be carry-over from other donors' samples. The J gene is TRBJ2-3, the V gene TRBV14; 12 bases match TRBD2. Here the CDR3 DNA reads TGTGCCAGCAGCGGGACTAGCGGGTACGGCACAGATACGCAGTATTTT. This codes for CASSGTSGYGTDTQYF.